Listed below are T cell receptor beta chains from one sample, sequenced in a study of blood T cell repertoires in COVID-19. Repertoires were generated with immunoSEQ multiplex PCR, while TCRdb's copy carries only in-frame clones and drops some. The sample shows around 99,000 clones, roughly 83% of them seen only once. Sequencing was performed on peripheral blood. The receptor source for this set is a woman aged 60-75 years with acute or convalescent COVID-19. CDR3s include the opening cysteine and the closing phenylalanine or tryptophan. Fields, in order: J gene, V gene, clone size, D gene, CDR3 DNA, CDR3 protein. A D gene is named only where the DNA matches it firmly. Clone size is shown for a subset of rows, as once, few, many or a class of expanded clone.

TRBJ2-2 | TRBV4-3 | - | TRBD2 | TGCGCCAGCAGCCAAAGGGCAGCTAGCGGGAGTGGTGGGGAGCTGTTTTTT | CASSQRAASGSGGELFF
TRBJ1-1 | TRBV19 | - | TRBD1 | TGTGCCAGTAGTATAGAACTGGGGACAGGCGGGACCACTGAAGCTTTCTTT | CASSIELGTGGTTEAFF
TRBJ1-1 | TRBV28 | - | - | TGTGCCAGCAGTCGCAGACAAGGTGAAGCTTTCTTT | CASSRRQGEAFF
TRBJ1-6 | TRBV3-1/TRBV3-2 | - | - | TGTGCCAGCAGCCCCCAGACACAAGGTTCACCCCTCCACTTT | CASSPQTQGSPLHF
TRBJ1-5 | TRBV19 | - | TRBD1 | TGTGCCAGTAGTATCAACCCGACAGGGAGACATCAGCCCCAGCATTTT | CASSINPTGRHQPQHF
TRBJ1-1 | TRBV11-3 | - | TRBD1 | TGTGCCAGCAGCTTGACAGGGCTGGGTGAAGCTTTCTTT | CASSLTGLGEAFF
TRBJ2-1 | TRBV4-3 | few | - | TGCGCCAGCAGCCAAGGCTTAGCGGACCCCTACAATGAGCAGTTCTTC | CASSQGLADPYNEQFF
TRBJ1-2 | TRBV11-1 | - | - | TGTGCCAGCAGCTTAAGGCCGACAGCCAACTATGGCTACACCTTC | CASSLRPTANYGYTF
TRBJ2-1 | TRBV7-2 | - | - | TGTGCCAGCAGTCCTGGACTTCGCAATGAGCAGTTCTTC | CASSPGLRNEQFF
TRBJ2-3 | TRBV30 | - | TRBD2 | TGTGCCTGGAGTCCTCTCGGGGGGAAGGATACGCAGTATTTT | CAWSPLGGKDTQYF
TRBJ2-7 | TRBV28 | - | TRBD1 | TGTGCCAGCAGTTTGGCCGGGACAGCTTACGAGCAGTACTTC | CASSLAGTAYEQYF
TRBJ2-2 | TRBV5-1 | - | - | TGCGCCAGCAGCTCAAGCGGGTTAGACACCGGGGAGCTGTTTTTT | CASSSSGLDTGELFF
TRBJ1-6 | TRBV5-5 | many | - | TGTGCCAGCAGCTTAGGGAGTCGCTCCTATAATTCACCCCTCCACTTT | CASSLGSRSYNSPLHF
TRBJ1-1 | TRBV7-9 | - | TRBD1 | TGTGCCAGCAGCTTTACAGGGGGTACTGAAGCTTTCTTT | CASSFTGGTEAFF
TRBJ2-2 | TRBV11-2 | - | - | TGTGCCAGCAGCACGGGACAAGCCAACACCGGGGAGCTGTTTTTT | CASSTGQANTGELFF
TRBJ1-1 | TRBV7-9 | - | - | TGTGCCATCCCAGCGTTTGGAACTGAAGCTTTCTTT | CAIPAFGTEAFF
TRBJ2-3 | TRBV7-2 | - | - | TGTGCCAGCAGCTTAGGTCCGGCGGTAGATACGCAGTATTTT | CASSLGPAVDTQYF
TRBJ2-1 | TRBV7-2 | - | TRBD1 | TGTGCCAGCAGCTCATACGGGACAGCCGACAATGAGCAGTTCTTC | CASSSYGTADNEQFF
TRBJ2-1 | TRBV7-2 | - | TRBD1 | TGTGCCAGCAGCCCCGGGACAGGTCATTACAATGAGCAGTTCTTC | CASSPGTGHYNEQFF
TRBJ1-2 | TRBV18 | - | - | TGTGCCAGCTCACCAGACACAGGGAGCTATGGCTACACCTTC | CASSPDTGSYGYTF
TRBJ2-6 | TRBV19 | - | TRBD1 | TGTGCCAGTAGCCCGACAGGGCCTGGGGCCAACGTCCTGACTTTC | CASSPTGPGANVLTF
TRBJ2-3 | TRBV9 | - | - | TGTGCCAGCAGCGTATCCGCGTACAGCACAGATACGCAGTATTTT | CASSVSAYSTDTQYF
TRBJ1-4 | TRBV10-3 | - | - | TGTGCCATCAGGGACAGTCCCAATGAAAAACTGTTTTTT | CAIRDSPNEKLFF
TRBJ1-5 | TRBV4-1 | once | - | TGCGCCAGCAGCCAAGATCGGGCGAATCCGGGAGCCTATAGCAATCAGCCCCAGCATTTT | CASSQDRANPGAYSNQPQHF
TRBJ1-2 | TRBV28 | - | - | TGTGCCAGCACTTTAAGGGGGGGGCGGGACTATGGCTACACCTTC | CASTLRGGRDYGYTF
TRBJ1-3 | TRBV13 | - | - | TGTGCCAGCAGCTCTGGGGGGGGAAACACCATATATTTT | CASSSGGGNTIYF
TRBJ2-3 | TRBV6-5 | - | TRBD2 | TGTGCCAGCAGTTTAGCGGGAGGCAGGGATACGCAGTATTTT | CASSLAGGRDTQYF
TRBJ2-3 | TRBV30 | - | - | TGTGCCTGGAGTGTCGGCGGGGTTGATACGCAGTATTTT | CAWSVGGVDTQYF